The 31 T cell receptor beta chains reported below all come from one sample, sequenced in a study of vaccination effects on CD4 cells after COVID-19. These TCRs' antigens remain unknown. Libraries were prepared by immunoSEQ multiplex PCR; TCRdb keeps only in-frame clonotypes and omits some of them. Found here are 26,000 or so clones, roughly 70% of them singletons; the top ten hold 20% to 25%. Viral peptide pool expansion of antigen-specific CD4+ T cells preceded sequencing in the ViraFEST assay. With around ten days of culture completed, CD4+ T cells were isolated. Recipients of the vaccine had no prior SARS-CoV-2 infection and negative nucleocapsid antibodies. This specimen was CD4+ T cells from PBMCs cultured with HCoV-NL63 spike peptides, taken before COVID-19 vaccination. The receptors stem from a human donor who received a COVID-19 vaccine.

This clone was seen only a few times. The CDR3 reads CASSHTGAGGAFF. CDR3 nucleotide sequence: TGTGCCAGCAGTCATACCGGGGCCGGCGGGGCTTTCTTT. The V call is TRBV27, the J call TRBJ1-1, with D tentatively TRBD1 (5 bases). CDR3 size: 13 residues. The V gene lost 5 bases and the J gene lost 11 bases, with 18 bases spanning the gap. Germline V gives CDR1 MNHEY, CDR2 SMNVEV (reference sequence).

CDR3 loop: CASSQDGWRGNEQFF. The CDR3 region has the DNA TGTGCCAGCAGCCAAGACGGTTGGCGGGGCAATGAGCAGTTCTTC. The rearrangement uses TRBV3-1 (or the pseudogene TRBV3-2) and TRBJ2-1; perhaps TRBD2 as D (6 bases). There are 15 residues in the CDR3. Trimming left V 0 bases short and J 6 bases short, with 12 bases between. CDR1 is LGHDT and CDR2 is YNNKEL in the germline V gene (reference sequence).

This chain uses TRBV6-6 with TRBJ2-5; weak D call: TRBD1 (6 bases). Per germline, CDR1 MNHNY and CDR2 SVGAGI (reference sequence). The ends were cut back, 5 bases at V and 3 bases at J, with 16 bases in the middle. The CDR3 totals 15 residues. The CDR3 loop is CASSRDRNPKETQYF. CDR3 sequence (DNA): TGTGCCAGCAGTCGCGACAGGAATCCTAAAGAGACCCAGTACTTC.

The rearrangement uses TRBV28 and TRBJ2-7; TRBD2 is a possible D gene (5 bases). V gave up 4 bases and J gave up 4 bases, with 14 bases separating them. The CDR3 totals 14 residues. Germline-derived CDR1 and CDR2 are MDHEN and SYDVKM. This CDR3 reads CASSYPGNRYEQYF. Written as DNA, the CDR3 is TGTGCCAGCAGTTACCCCGGGAACCGTTACGAGCAGTACTTC.

CDR3 amino acids: CASSPGTGTYRGANVLTF. In DNA form, the CDR3 reads TGTGCCAGCAGCCCCGGGACAGGGACGTATAGAGGGGCCAACGTCCTGACTTTC. The V and J genes are TRBV5-8 and TRBJ2-6, with 9 bases aligning to TRBD1. The CDR3 runs to 18 residues. Germline V gives CDR1 SGHTS, CDR2 YDEGEE. V shed 4 bases and J 4 bases; nucleotides not matched to a gene: 12. The full variable domain, in which reference TRBV5-8 and TRBJ2-6 provide the parts outside the CDR3, is EAGVTQSPTHLIKTRGQQATLRCSPISGHTSVYWYQQALGLGLQFLLWYDEGEERNRGNFPPRFSGRQFPNYSSELNVNALELEDSALYLCASSPGTGTYRGANVLTFGAGSRLTVL.

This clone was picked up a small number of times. CDR3 loop: CASSEALVRGRSQPQHF. The CDR3 nucleotides read TGTGCCAGCAGTGAAGCGCTCGTCCGGGGACGGAGTCAGCCCCAGCATTTT. The chain recombines TRBV6-1 with TRBJ1-5; D is perhaps TRBD1 (5 bases). Germline V gene data show CDR1 as MNHNS and CDR2 as SASEGT. Trimming pared 0 bases from V and 6 bases from J, leaving 18 bases between. The CDR3 consists of 17 residues.

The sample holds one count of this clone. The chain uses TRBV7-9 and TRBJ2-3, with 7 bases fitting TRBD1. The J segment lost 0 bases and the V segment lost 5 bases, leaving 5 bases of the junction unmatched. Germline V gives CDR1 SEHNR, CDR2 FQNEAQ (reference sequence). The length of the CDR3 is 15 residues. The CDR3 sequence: CASSPGTASTDTQYF. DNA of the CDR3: TGTGCCAGCAGCCCCGGGACAGCTAGCACAGATACGCAGTATTTT.

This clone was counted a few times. This CDR3 reads CASTQGGNEQFF. The CDR3, as DNA: TGTGCCAGCACACAGGGGGGGAATGAGCAGTTCTTC. V and J are TRBV12-3 or TRBV12-4 and TRBJ2-1, with D maybe TRBD1 (8 bases). CDR3 length: 12 amino acids. V was shortened by 7 bases and J by 7 bases, with 11 bases between the two germline ends.

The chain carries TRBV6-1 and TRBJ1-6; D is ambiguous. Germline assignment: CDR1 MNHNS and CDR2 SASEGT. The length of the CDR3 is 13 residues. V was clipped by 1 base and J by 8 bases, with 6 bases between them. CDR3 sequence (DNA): TGTGCCAGCAGTGAAGTCAGACATTCACCCCTCCACTTT. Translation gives CASSEVRHSPLHF.

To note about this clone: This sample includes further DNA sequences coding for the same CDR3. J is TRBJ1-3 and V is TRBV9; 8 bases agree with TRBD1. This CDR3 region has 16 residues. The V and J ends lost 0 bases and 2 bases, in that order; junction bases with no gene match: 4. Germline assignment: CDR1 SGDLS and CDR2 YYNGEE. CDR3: CASSVDTGGTGNTIYF. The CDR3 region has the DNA TGTGCCAGCAGCGTAGACACAGGGGGAACTGGAAACACCATATATTTT. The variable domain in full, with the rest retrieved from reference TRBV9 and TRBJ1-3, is DSGVTQTPKHLITATGQRVTLRCSPRSGDLSVYWYQQSLDQGLQFLIQYYNGEERAKGNILERFSAQQFPDLHSELNLSSLELGDSALYFCASSVDTGGTGNTIYFGEGSWLTVV.

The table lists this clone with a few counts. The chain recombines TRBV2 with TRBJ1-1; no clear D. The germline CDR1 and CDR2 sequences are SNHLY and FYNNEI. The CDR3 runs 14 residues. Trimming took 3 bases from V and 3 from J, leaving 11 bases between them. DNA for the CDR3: TGTGCCAGCAGTGATTTTATGGGCCACACTGAAGCTTTCTTT. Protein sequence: CASSDFMGHTEAFF.

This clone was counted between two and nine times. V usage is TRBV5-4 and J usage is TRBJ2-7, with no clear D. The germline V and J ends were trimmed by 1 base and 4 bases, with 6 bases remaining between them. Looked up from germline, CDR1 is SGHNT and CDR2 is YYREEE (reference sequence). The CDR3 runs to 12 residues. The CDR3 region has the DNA TGTGCCAGCAGCTTGTGGGGTTACGAGCAGTACTTC. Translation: CASSLWGYEQYF.

The CDR3 DNA reads as TGTGCCAGCAGGACCGGACATCGAAATTCACCCCTCCACTTT. Translation gives CASRTGHRNSPLHF. J is TRBJ1-6 and V is TRBV28, with D possibly TRBD1 on 5 matching bases. The CDR3 is 14 amino acids. V lost 6 bases, J lost 7 bases, and 13 bases lay in between. The germline V gene encodes CDR1 MDHEN and CDR2 SYDVKM.

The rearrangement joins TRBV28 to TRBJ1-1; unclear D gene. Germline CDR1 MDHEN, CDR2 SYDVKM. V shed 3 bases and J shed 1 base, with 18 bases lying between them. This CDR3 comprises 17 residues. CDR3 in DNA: TGTGCCAGCAGTTTTGCGCCTAGGCAGAGGTCGAACACTGAAGCTTTCTTT. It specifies CASSFAPRQRSNTEAFF.

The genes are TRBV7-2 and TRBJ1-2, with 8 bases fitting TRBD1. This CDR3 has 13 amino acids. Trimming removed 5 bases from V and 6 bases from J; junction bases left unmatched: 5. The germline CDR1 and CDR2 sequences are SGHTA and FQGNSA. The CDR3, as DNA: TGTGCCAGCAGCGGTACAGGGGGTGATGGCTACACCTTC. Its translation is CASSGTGGDGYTF.

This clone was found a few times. The CDR3 sequence is CASSDSLNTEAFF. CDR3 nucleotides: TGTGCCAGCAGTGACAGTCTGAACACTGAAGCTTTCTTT. The chain carries TRBV6-1 and TRBJ1-1; D not resolved. Trimming shortened V by 3 bases and J by 0 bases, and 5 bases separated the two germline ends. CDR3 length: 13 residues. CDR1 is MNHNS, CDR2 SASEGT, per germline.

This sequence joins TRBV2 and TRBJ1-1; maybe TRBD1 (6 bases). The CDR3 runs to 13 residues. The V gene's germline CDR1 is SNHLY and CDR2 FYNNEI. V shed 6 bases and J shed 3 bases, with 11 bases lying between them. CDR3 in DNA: TGTGCCAGCAGCGGCACAGGGTACACTGAAGCTTTCTTT. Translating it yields CASSGTGYTEAFF.

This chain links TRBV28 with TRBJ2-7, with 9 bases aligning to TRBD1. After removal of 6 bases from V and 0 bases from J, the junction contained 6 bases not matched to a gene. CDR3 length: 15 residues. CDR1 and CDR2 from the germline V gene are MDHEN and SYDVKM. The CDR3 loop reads CASSLSGQGSYEQYF. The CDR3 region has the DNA TGTGCCAGCAGCCTCTCGGGACAGGGCTCCTACGAGCAGTACTTC.

The DNA of the CDR3 is TGTGCCTGGGACAGGGAACCCGGTCAGCCCCAGCATTTT. It codes for CAWDREPGQPQHF. J is TRBJ1-5 and V is TRBV30, with 7 nucleotides matching TRBD1. V was pared by 5 bases and J by 6 bases, with 7 bases of the junction left unmatched. Germline CDR1 reads GTSNPN; CDR2 reads SVGIG (reference sequence). The CDR3 covers 13 residues.

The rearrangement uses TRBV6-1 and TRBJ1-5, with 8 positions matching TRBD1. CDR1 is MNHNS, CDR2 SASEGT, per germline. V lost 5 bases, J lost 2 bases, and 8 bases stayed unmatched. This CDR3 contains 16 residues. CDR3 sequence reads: CASSQDRGGGNQPQHF. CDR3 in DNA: TGTGCCAGCAGTCAAGACAGGGGAGGCGGCAATCAGCCCCAGCATTTT.

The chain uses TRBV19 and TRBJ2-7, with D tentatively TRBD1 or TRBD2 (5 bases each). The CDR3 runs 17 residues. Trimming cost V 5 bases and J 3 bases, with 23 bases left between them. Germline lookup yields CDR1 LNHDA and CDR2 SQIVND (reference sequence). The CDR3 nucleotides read TGTGCCAGTAGTCGCCGATCAGTGGGGGTAGAGGTCTACGAGCAGTACTTC. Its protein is CASSRRSVGVEVYEQYF.

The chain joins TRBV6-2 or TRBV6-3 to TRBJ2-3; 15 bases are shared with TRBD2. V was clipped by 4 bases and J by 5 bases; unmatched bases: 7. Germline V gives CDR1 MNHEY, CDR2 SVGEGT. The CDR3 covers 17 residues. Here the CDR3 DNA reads TGTGCCAGCAGTTCCGGGACTAGCGGGGGGCGAATAGATACGCAGTATTTT. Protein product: CASSSGTSGGRIDTQYF.

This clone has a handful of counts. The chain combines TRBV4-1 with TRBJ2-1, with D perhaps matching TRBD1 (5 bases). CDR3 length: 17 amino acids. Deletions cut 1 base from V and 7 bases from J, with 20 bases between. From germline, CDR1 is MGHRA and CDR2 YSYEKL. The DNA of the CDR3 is TGCGCCAGCAGCCAAGTGGACATGGGCTTTCGGCTGAATGAGCAGTTCTTC. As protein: CASSQVDMGFRLNEQFF.

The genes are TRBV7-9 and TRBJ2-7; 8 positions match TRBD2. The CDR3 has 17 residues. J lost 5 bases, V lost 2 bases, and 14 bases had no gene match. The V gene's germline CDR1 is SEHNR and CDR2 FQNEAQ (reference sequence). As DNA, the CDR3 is TGTGCCAGCAGCTTATGGGTGGGTGGCGGGAGGTCGAACGAGCAGTACTTC. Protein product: CASSLWVGGGRSNEQYF.

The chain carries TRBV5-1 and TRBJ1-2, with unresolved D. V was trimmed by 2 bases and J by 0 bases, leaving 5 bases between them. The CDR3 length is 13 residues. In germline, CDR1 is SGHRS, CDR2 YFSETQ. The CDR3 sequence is CASSFGANYGYTF. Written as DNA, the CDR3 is TGCGCCAGCAGCTTTGGGGCTAACTATGGCTACACCTTC.

In DNA form, the CDR3 reads TGTGCCATCAGTCAAGTCAAATCACGGATCTCTGGGGCCAACGTCCTGACTTTC. It is translated as CAISQVKSRISGANVLTF. The chain joins TRBV10-3 to TRBJ2-6; D is ambiguous. The CDR3 runs 18 residues. Germline assignment: CDR1 ENHRY and CDR2 SYGVKD. V was pared by 5 bases and J by 0 bases, with 17 bases between.

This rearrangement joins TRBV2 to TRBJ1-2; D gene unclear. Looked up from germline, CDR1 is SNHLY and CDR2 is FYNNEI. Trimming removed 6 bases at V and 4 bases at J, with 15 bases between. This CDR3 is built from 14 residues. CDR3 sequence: CASSVGKGGYGYTF. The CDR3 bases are TGTGCCAGCAGCGTCGGAAAGGGTGGCTATGGCTACACCTTC.

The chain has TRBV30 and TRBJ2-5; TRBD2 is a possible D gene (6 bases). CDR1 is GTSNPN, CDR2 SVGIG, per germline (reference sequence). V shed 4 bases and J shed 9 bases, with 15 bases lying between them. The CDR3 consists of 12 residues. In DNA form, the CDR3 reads TGTGCCTGGAATCTGGGAGGCCTGGCCCAGTACTTC. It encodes CAWNLGGLAQYF. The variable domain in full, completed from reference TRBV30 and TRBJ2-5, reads SQTIHQWPATLVQPVGSPLSLECTVEGTSNPNLYWYRQAAGRGLQLLFYSVGIGQISSEVPQNLSASRPQDRQFILSSKKLLLSDSGFYLCAWNLGGLAQYFGPGTRLLVL.

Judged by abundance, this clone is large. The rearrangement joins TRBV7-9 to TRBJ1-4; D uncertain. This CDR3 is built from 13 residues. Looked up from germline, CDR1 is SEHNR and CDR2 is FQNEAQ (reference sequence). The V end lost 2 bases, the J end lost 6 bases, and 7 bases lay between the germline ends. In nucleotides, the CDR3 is TGTGCCAGCAGCTTAAGGCTGGATGAAAAACTGTTTTTT. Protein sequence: CASSLRLDEKLFF.

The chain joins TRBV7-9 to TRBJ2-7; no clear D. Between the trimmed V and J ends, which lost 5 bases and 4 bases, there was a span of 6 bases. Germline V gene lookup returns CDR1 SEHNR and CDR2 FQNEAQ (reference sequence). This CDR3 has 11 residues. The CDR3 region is CASSLEYEQYF. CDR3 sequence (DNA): TGTGCCAGCAGCCTAGAATACGAGCAGTACTTC.

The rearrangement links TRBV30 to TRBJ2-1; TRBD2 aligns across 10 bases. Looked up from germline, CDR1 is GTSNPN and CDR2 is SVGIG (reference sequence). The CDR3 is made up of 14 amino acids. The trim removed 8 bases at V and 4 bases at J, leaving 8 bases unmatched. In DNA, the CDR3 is TGTGCCGTCCTTAGTAGCGGGGGGTACAATGAGCAGTTCTTC. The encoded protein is CAVLSSGGYNEQFF.